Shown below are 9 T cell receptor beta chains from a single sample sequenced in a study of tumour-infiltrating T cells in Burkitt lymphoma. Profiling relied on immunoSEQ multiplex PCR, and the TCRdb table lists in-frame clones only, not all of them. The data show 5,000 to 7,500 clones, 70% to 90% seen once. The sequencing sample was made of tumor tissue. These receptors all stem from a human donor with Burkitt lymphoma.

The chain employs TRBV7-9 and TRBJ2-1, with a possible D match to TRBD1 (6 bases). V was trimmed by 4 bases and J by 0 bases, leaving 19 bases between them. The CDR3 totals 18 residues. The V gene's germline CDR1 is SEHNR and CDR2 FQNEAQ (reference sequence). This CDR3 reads CASSSHLKQGFSYNEQFF. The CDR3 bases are TGTGCCAGCAGCTCCCACCTCAAACAGGGCTTCTCCTACAATGAGCAGTTCTTC.

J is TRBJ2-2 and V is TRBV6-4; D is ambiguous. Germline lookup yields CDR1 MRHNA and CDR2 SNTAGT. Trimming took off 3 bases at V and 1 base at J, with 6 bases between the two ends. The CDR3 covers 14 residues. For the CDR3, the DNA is TGTGCCAGCAGTGATAGATGGAACACCGGGGAGCTGTTTTTT. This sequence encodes CASSDRWNTGELFF.

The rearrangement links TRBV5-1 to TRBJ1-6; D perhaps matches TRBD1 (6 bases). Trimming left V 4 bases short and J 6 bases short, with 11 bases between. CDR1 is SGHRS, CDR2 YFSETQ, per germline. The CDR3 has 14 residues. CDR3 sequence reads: CASSLGGPNSPLHF. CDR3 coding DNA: TGCGCCAGCAGCCTCGGGGGCCCTAATTCACCCCTCCACTTT. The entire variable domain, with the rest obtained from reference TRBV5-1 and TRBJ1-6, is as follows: KAGVTQTPRYLIKTRGQQVTLSCSPISGHRSVSWYQQTPGQGLQFLFEYFSETQRNKGNFPGRFSGRQFSNSRSEMNVSTLELGDSALYLCASSLGGPNSPLHFGNGTRLTVT.

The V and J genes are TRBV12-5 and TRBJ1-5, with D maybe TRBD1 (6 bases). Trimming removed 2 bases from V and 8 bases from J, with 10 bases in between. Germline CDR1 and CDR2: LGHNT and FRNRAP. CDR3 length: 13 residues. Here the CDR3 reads CASGLPYREPQHF. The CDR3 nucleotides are TGTGCTAGTGGTTTGCCCTACAGGGAGCCCCAGCATTTT.

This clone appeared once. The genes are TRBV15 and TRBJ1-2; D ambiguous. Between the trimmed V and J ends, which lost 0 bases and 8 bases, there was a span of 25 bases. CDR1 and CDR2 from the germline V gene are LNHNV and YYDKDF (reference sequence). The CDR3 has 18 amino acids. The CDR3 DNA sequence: TGTGCCACCAGCAGAGATAATAGCAAGGCAGACCTATCCGGGGGCTACACCTTC. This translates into CATSRDNSKADLSGGYTF.

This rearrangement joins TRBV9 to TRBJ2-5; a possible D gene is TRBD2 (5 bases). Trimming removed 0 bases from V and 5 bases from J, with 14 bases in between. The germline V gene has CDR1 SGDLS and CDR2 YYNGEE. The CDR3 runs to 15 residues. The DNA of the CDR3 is TGTGCCAGCAGCGTAGAGGACCTTAGAGGGGAGACCCAGTACTTC. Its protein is CASSVEDLRGETQYF.

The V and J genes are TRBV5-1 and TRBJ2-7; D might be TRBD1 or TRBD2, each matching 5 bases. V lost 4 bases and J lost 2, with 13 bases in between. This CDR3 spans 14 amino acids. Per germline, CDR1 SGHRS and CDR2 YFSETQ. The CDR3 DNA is TGCGCCAGCAGCCTCGGGACCCAGACCTACGAGCAGTACTTC. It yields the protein CASSLGTQTYEQYF.

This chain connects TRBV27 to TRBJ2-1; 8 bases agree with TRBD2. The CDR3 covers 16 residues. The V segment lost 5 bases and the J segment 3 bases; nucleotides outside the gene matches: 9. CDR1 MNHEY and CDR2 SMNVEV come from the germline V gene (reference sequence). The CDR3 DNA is TGTGCCAGCAGTCGATCCCCCGGGACTAGCTACAATGAGCAGTTCTTC. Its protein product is CASSRSPGTSYNEQFF.

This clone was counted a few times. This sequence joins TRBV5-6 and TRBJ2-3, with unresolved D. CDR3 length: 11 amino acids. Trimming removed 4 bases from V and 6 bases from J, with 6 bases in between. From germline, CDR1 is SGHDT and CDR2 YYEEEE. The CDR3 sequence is CASSIGDTQYF. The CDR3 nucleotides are TGTGCCAGCAGCATCGGGGATACGCAGTATTTT.